This TCR beta chain was captured in a study of T-cell reconstitution after alpha-beta-depleted transplantation in children. Study-wide results and limits: Approximately two months post-transplant, alpha-beta T cells reportedly originated from several hundred expanded graft clones. Diversity of TCRbeta at day 60 was high in some patients, arising from surviving recipient T cells and thymic progenitors. The main origin of T-cell counts and diversity one year after transplant was newly produced T cells.

The CDR3 covers 13 residues. Between the trimmed V and J ends, which lost 5 bases and 9 bases, there was a span of 15 bases. Per germline, CDR1 SGHTA and CDR2 FQGNSA. Preparation of the TCRbeta library used unique molecular identifiers. MiXCR, run by TCRdb on the PCR reads, gives a single entry per CDR3 protein. The repertoire includes about 300,000 distinct CDR3 sequences, 6% to 10% of them detected once, and around 10% sits in the top ten. This clonotype was observed a handful of times. Its antigen is still unknown. The sequence was obtained from a female patient between 2 and 10 years old who had a stem cell transplant for Fanconi anemia, so the T cells may come from the graft donor. Here the sequenced sample was peripheral blood, taken 360 days after TCRalphabeta/CD19-depleted stem cell transplant. The rearrangement links TRBV7-2 to TRBJ2-3, with D perhaps given as TRBD1 or TRBD2 (5 bases each). Here the CDR3 reads CASSGSGRATQYF. The CDR3 nucleotides are TGTGCCAGCAGCGGCTCGGGGCGCGCGACGCAGTATTTT.